The 24 T cell receptor beta chains below were found in one sample sequenced in a study of CD8 T cells in Susac syndrome (dated by TCRdb to the late 2010s). The library came from the immunoSEQ multiplex PCR assay. RNA was extracted using the RNeasy kit, and roughly 0.5 to 1 ug of the RNA was reverse transcribed with random hexamers. In-frame beta chains were kept once TCRdb had trimmed the public reads at Q25 with fastp and called clones with MiXCR. Rows are combined by CDR3 protein, so each entry shows the most common genes and DNA. In all, the sample holds about 300,000 distinct CDR3 sequences, and 89% of those were seen once. Together, the top ten hold around 0.18% of the sample. Sequencing was carried out using CD8+ T cells from PBMCs. The origin of the receptors is a human donor with multiple sclerosis.

The chain couples TRBV30 to TRBJ1-2; tentatively, D is TRBD1 (5 bases). V lost 5 bases to trimming and J lost 3 bases, with 10 bases between them. CDR1 and CDR2 (germline): GTSNPN, SVGIG (reference sequence). The CDR3 covers 12 residues. The CDR3 sequence: CAWGQRYYGYTF. The CDR3 region has the DNA TGTGCCTGGGGACAACGTTACTATGGCTACACCTTC.

A word on this clonotype: A much larger clone lies one base from this, so it may be a read error. The rearrangement links TRBV5-1 to TRBJ2-7; D tentatively fits TRBD1 or TRBD2 (6 bases each). V was trimmed by 6 bases and J by 7 bases, leaving 20 bases between them. The CDR3 is made up of 14 amino acids. The germline V gene encodes CDR1 SGHRS and CDR2 YFSETQ. The CDR3 bases are TGCGCCAGCATCTTTGTCTCCGGGGGCGGAGAGCAGTACTTC. Its translation is CASIFVSGGGEQYF.

The chain couples TRBV9 to TRBJ1-2; D gene uncertain. Germline CDR1 SGDLS, CDR2 YYNGEE. The CDR3 loop spans 14 amino acids. V was clipped by 6 bases and J by 5 bases, with 17 bases between them. CDR3 residues: CASTSGGSLYGYTF. In DNA form, the CDR3 reads TGTGCCAGCACTAGTGGTGGTTCCCTGTATGGCTACACCTTC.

This rearrangement joins TRBV10-3 to TRBJ2-1; TRBD2 agrees at 9 bases. The trim removed 6 bases at V and 5 bases at J, leaving 11 bases unmatched. The CDR3 runs 16 residues. Per the germline V gene, CDR1 is ENHRY and CDR2 is SYGVKD. CDR3 nucleotides: TGTGCCATCAGCAGGCGTTCTAGCGGGATCCACAATGAGCAGTTCTTC. It yields the protein CAISRRSSGIHNEQFF.

The V gene is TRBV29-1, the J gene TRBJ2-7; perhaps TRBD1 as D (6 bases). CDR1 and CDR2 from the germline V gene are SQVTM and ANQGSEA. CDR3 length: 12 amino acids. V shed 3 bases and J shed 6 bases, with 12 bases lying between them. The CDR3 loop is CSVDETGREQYF. CDR3 bases: TGCAGCGTTGACGAGACAGGCCGCGAGCAGTACTTC.

This chain uses TRBV7-9 with TRBJ2-3; 9 bases align to TRBD2. This CDR3 is 16 amino acids long. CDR1 is SEHNR and CDR2 is FQNEAQ in the germline V gene (reference sequence). Trimming took 4 bases from V and 5 from J; bases not matched to a gene: 10. The CDR3 sequence: CASSSISGRSRDTQYF. The CDR3 DNA follows: TGTGCCAGCAGCTCAATTAGCGGGAGAAGTAGAGATACGCAGTATTTT.

This chain connects TRBV4-1 to TRBJ1-5; no definite D call. CDR1 is MGHRA, CDR2 YSYEKL, per germline. This CDR3 contains 14 residues. The V end was cut by 1 base, the J end by 0 bases, with 4 bases between. The CDR3 sequence: CASSQAGSNQPQHF. CDR3 DNA sequence: TGCGCCAGCAGCCAAGCCGGTAGCAATCAGCCCCAGCATTTT.

The chain recombines TRBV28 with TRBJ2-3; 10 bases agree with TRBD2. This CDR3 has 17 residues. The germline V gene encodes CDR1 MDHEN and CDR2 SYDVKM. V was clipped by 5 bases and J by 2 bases; unmatched bases: 10. The DNA of the CDR3 is TGTGCCAGCAGTCGATTTATAGCGGGAGGTTCCACAGATACGCAGTATTTT. Translating gives CASSRFIAGGSTDTQYF.

This sequence joins TRBV20-1 and TRBJ2-7, with 7 bases matching TRBD1. The junction had 7 bases not matched to a gene; V was cut back by 6 bases and J by 2 bases. Germline-derived CDR1 and CDR2 are DFQATT and SNEGSKA (reference sequence). The CDR3 covers 13 residues. The CDR3 DNA sequence: TGCAGTGCCCATTTCGGGACAGCCTACGAGCAGTACTTC. It translates to CSAHFGTAYEQYF.

This chain uses TRBV20-1 with TRBJ2-5, with TRBD2 identical over 9 bases. CDR3 length: 14 residues. The germline CDR1 and CDR2 sequences are DFQATT and SNEGSKA (reference sequence). The J segment lost 5 bases and the V segment lost 1 base, leaving 5 bases of the junction unmatched. The DNA of the CDR3 is TGCAGTGCTAGAGTCAGGACTAGCGTGGAGACCCAGTACTTC. Translating gives CSARVRTSVETQYF.

The chain couples TRBV20-1 to TRBJ2-7; 7 nucleotides align to TRBD2. V shed 2 bases and J 4 bases; nucleotides not matched to a gene: 11. Germline V gives CDR1 DFQATT, CDR2 SNEGSKA (reference sequence). The CDR3 is 15 amino acids. The CDR3 is CSARPTSARYYEQYF. The DNA of the CDR3 is TGCAGTGCTAGACCTACTAGCGCCCGGTATTACGAGCAGTACTTC.

This clonotype occurred once. The genes are TRBV6-6 and TRBJ2-7, with 7 nucleotides matching TRBD2. V shed 7 bases and J 3 bases; nucleotides not matched to a gene: 15. This CDR3 contains 16 residues. Germline-derived CDR1 and CDR2 are MNHNY and SVGAGI (reference sequence). Here the CDR3 reads CASNYSPLARVYEQYF. The CDR3 DNA reads TGTGCCAGCAATTATTCCCCACTAGCGAGGGTCTACGAGCAGTACTTC.

The chain employs TRBV6-4 and TRBJ2-6; maybe TRBD2 (6 bases). The CDR3 contains 17 residues. Looked up from germline, CDR1 is MRHNA and CDR2 is SNTAGT. Trimming left V 10 bases short and J 1 base short, with 20 bases between. CDR3 sequence (DNA): TGTGCCACCGGAACGCGGGAAGGCGGATCTGGGGCCAACGTCCTGACTTTC. Protein: CATGTREGGSGANVLTF.

The rearrangement uses TRBV28 and TRBJ2-6; a weak D match, TRBD2 (5 bases). The CDR3 covers 18 residues. CDR1 and CDR2 (germline): MDHEN, SYDVKM. Trimming stripped 3 bases from V and 0 bases from J, with 15 bases between. The CDR3 coding sequence is TGTGCCAGCAGTTTTTCCGGGATCCACGGCTCTGGGGCCAACGTCCTGACTTTC. Its translation is CASSFSGIHGSGANVLTF.

The chain carries TRBV29-1 and TRBJ1-1, with TRBD1 as a possible D gene (6 bases). This CDR3 comprises 14 residues. Per the germline V gene, CDR1 is SQVTM and CDR2 is ANQGSEA. Trimming pared 3 bases from V and 4 bases from J, leaving 15 bases between. The CDR3 DNA reads TGCAGCGTTGATCGGTCAGGGGTTGGCACTGAAGCTTTCTTT. Translating gives CSVDRSGVGTEAFF.

This rearrangement joins TRBV20-1 to TRBJ1-5; TRBD1 matches 7 bases. Germline V gene sequence: CDR1 DFQATT, CDR2 SNEGSKA (reference sequence). The CDR3 spans 16 residues. The junction had 10 bases not matched to a gene; V was cut back by 4 bases and J by 1 base. CDR3: CSAIFDRARSNQPQHF. The CDR3 DNA reads as TGCAGTGCTATTTTTGACAGGGCGCGCAGCAATCAGCCCCAGCATTTT.

The genes are TRBV4-3 and TRBJ2-5; tentatively, D is TRBD1 (6 bases). CDR1 LGHNA and CDR2 YSLEER come from the germline V gene. This CDR3 is 15 amino acids long. The germline V and J ends were trimmed by 2 bases and 4 bases, with 14 bases remaining between them. The CDR3 coding sequence is TGCGCCAGCAGCCAAACAGGCCAGGGGAGAGAGACCCAGTACTTC. Protein: CASSQTGQGRETQYF.

This clonotype was observed a few times. The chain carries TRBV6-5 and TRBJ1-4; D is perhaps TRBD1 (5 bases). The CDR3 sequence is 14 residues long. From germline, CDR1 is MNHEY and CDR2 SVGAGI. Trimming pared 6 bases from V and 5 bases from J, leaving 13 bases between. Here the CDR3 reads CASRRGLSNEKLFF. CDR3 sequence (DNA): TGTGCCAGCAGACGGGGACTATCGAATGAAAAACTGTTTTTT.

This rearrangement joins TRBV7-3 to TRBJ2-1, with unresolved D. V lost 2 bases and J lost 2, with 7 bases in between. CDR3 length: 14 residues. Germline CDR1 is SGHTA and CDR2 is FQGTGA. CDR3: CASSLANPYNEQFF. In nucleotides, the CDR3 is TGTGCCAGCAGCTTAGCGAATCCCTACAATGAGCAGTTCTTC.

This clonotype was observed a single time. The chain is built from TRBV5-8 and TRBJ2-1; D may match TRBD1 or TRBD2 (6 bases each). The CDR3 is 18 amino acids. From germline, CDR1 is SGHTS and CDR2 YDEGEE. The ends were cut back, 0 bases at V and 6 bases at J, with 22 bases in the middle. CDR3 nucleotides: TGTGCCAGCAGCTTGGGGGTGGAACGGGGGCTGATTAGCAATGAGCAGTTCTTC. Its protein product is CASSLGVERGLISNEQFF.

In this sample, this clonotype turned up once. The V call is TRBV30, the J call TRBJ2-7; D remains ambiguous. This CDR3 spans 14 amino acids. Trimming cost V 3 bases and J 0 bases, with 12 bases left between them. Germline CDR1 GTSNPN, CDR2 SVGIG (reference sequence). CDR3 in amino acids: CAWRAFLDSYEQYF. The CDR3 DNA follows: TGTGCCTGGAGGGCTTTCCTAGACTCCTACGAGCAGTACTTC.

This chain joins TRBV29-1 and TRBJ2-7; no firm D call. This CDR3 has 14 residues. Germline loops: CDR1 SQVTM, CDR2 ANQGSEA. The V end lost 0 bases, the J end lost 0 bases, and 9 bases lay between the germline ends. CDR3 loop: CSVEEDLPSYEQYF. The CDR3 coding sequence is TGCAGCGTTGAAGAAGACTTACCCTCCTACGAGCAGTACTTC.

This clonotype was detected a few times. The CDR3 reads CSARGHENIQYF. The CDR3 region has the DNA TGCAGTGCTAGAGGCCACGAAAACATTCAGTACTTC. This chain joins TRBV20-1 and TRBJ2-4, with D unclear. Trimming took 1 base from V and 5 from J, leaving 6 bases between them. Looked up from germline, CDR1 is DFQATT and CDR2 is SNEGSKA (reference sequence). The CDR3 extends over 12 amino acids.

The chain's CDR3 is CASSISVGELFF. Here the CDR3 DNA reads TGTGCCAGTAGTATTTCCGTCGGGGAGCTGTTTTTT. The rearrangement joins TRBV19 to TRBJ2-2; D remains ambiguous. V was cut by 3 bases and J by 7 bases, with 6 bases left in between. CDR3 size: 12 residues. Germline loops: CDR1 LNHDA, CDR2 SQIVND (reference sequence).